Sequencing of this T cell receptor (beta chain) was carried out in a study of T cell repertoires in cytomegalovirus infection (dated by TCRdb to between 2017 and 2020). Regarding the study in general: Donor HLA type was relevant to the analysis, because carriage of CMV infection together with the matching HLA type was indicated by public TCR beta signatures. Here is what the overall study found, with its caveats: The ex vivo response was dominated by HLA-C-restricted CMV-specific TCR beta clonotypes, and the single most frequent clonotype in two of eight donors was supplied by these HLA-C-restricted clonotypes. In both this cohort and an independent roughly 350-donor cohort, the cumulative frequency of public TCR beta family members distinguished carriers of CMV infection plus the relevant HLA type.

This clonotype came up many times. No cognate antigen has been identified for it. No quality values exist for individual bases; no much larger clone is one base distant. The sequencer listed for this sample is Illumina HiSeq 1500. In-frame beta chains were kept once TCRdb had trimmed the public reads at Q25 with fastp and called clones with MiXCR. CDR3 protein sequences are deduplicated, and each keeps its most common genes and DNA. The sample table lists about 260,000 distinct CDR3 sequences, around 8.7% of them with a count of one. Over 13% of the sample comes from the top ten. The CDR3 measures 13 amino acids from cysteine to phenylalanine. Only the CDR3 part of the read is kept: 39 bases, read in frame from the first base. V was cut back by 6 bases and J by 2 bases, leaving a gap of 8 bases between them. As encoded in the germline V gene, CDR1 is MNHEY while CDR2 is SVGEGT.

The rearranged chain carries TRBV6-2 or TRBV6-3 and TRBJ1-5; the D gene is unclear. The clonotype was recovered from a human donor in good health (CMV status not recorded). Some clones in this sample may be carry-over from other donors' samples. Sequenced: PBMCs. The CDR3 region: CASRRQGNQPQHF. The DNA sequence reads TGTGCCAGCAGGCGGCAGGGCAATCAGCCCCAGCATTTT.